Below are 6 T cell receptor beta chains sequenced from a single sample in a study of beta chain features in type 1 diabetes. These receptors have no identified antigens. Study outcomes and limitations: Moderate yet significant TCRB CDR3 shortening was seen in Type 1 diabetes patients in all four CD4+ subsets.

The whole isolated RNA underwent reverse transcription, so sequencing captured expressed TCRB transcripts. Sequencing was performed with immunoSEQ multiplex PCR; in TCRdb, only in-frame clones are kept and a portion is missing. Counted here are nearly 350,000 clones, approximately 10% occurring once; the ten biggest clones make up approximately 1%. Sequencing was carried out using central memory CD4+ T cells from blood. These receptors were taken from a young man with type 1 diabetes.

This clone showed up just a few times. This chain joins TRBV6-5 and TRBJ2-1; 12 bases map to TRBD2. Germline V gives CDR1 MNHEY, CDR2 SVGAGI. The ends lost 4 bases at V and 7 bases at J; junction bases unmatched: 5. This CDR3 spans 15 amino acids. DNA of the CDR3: TGTGCCAGCAGTTCCCTAGCGGGGGGGAAGAATGAGCAGTTCTTC. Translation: CASSSLAGGKNEQFF.

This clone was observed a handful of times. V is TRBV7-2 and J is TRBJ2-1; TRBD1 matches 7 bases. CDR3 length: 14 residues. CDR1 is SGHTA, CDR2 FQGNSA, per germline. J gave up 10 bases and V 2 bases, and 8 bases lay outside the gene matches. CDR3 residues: CASSLIKGGGEQFF. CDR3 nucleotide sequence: TGTGCCAGCAGCTTAATTAAAGGGGGCGGGGAGCAGTTCTTC.

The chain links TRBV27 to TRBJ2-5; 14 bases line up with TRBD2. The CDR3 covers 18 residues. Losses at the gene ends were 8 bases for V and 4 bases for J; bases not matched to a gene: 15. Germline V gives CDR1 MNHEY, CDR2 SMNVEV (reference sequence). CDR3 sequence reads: CASAGGTSGGKRGETQYF. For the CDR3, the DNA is TGTGCCAGCGCCGGAGGGACTAGCGGGGGTAAAAGGGGAGAGACCCAGTACTTC.

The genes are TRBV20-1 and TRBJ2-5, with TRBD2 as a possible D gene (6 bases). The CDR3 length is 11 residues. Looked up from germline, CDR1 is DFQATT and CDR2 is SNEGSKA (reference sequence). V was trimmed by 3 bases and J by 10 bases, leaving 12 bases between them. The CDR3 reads CSASGPRGQYF. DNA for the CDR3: TGCAGTGCTAGTGGTCCGCGGGGCCAGTACTTC.

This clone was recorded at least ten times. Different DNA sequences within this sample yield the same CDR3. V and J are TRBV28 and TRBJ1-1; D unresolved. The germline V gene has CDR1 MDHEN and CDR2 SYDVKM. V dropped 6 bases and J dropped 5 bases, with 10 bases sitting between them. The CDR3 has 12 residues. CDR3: CASSLVGTEAFF. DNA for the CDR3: TGTGCCAGCAGCCTCGTCGGGACTGAAGCTTTCTTT.

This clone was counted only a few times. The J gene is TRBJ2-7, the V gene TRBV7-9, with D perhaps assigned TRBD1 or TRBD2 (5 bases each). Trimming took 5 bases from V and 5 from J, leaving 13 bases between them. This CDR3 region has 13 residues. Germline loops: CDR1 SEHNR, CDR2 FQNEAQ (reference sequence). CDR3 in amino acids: CASSAGAVNEQYF. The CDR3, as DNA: TGTGCCAGCAGCGCCGGGGCAGTAAACGAGCAGTACTTC. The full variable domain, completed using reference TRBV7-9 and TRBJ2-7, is DTGVSQNPRHKITKRGQNVTFRCDPISEHNRLYWYRQTLGQGPEFLTYFQNEAQLEKSRLLSDRFSAERPKGSFSTLEIQRTEQGDSAMYLCASSAGAVNEQYFGPGTRLTVT.